This T cell receptor beta chain was found in a study of CD8 T cells in Susac syndrome. A word on this clonotype: No antigen is known for it.

Reverse transcription of about 0.5 to 1 ug RNA used random hexamers. With immunoSEQ multiplex PCR, TCR beta CDR3 was amplified across 54 Vbeta and 13 Jbeta. MiXCR was run by TCRdb on the immunoSEQ multiplex PCR reads, yielding one entry per CDR3 protein. The repertoire holds roughly 200,000 distinct CDR3 sequences, around 94% seen once, with about 0.1% in the top ten. Germline-derived CDR1 and CDR2 are SEHNR and FQNEAQ (reference sequence). CDR3 length equals 14 residues. J lost 4 bases, V lost 3 bases, and 3 bases had no gene match. Study-wide points: When the CD4+ T cell repertoires of patients with Susac syndrome were examined, they did not show any clonal expansion.

The sequenced sample consisted of CD4+ T cells from PBMCs. This TCR was sampled from a human donor with Susac syndrome. The rearrangement uses TRBV7-9 and TRBJ1-5; 7 bases are a match to TRBD1. The CDR3 is CASSLMDRNQPQHF. CDR3 in DNA: TGTGCCAGCAGCTTGATGGACAGGAATCAGCCCCAGCATTTT.